This entry concerns a single T cell receptor beta chain. These data belong to a study of blood T cell repertoires in COVID-19. The CDR3 is 18 amino acids. V was shortened by 4 bases and J by 5 bases, with 24 bases between the two germline ends. Germline V gene data show CDR1 as SGHKS and CDR2 as YYEKEE (reference sequence). Produced via immunoSEQ multiplex PCR; TCRdb's table is partial and in-frame only. Of approximately 150,000 clones in the sample, approximately 80% were seen once. Participants were aged roughly 18 to 100 years from roughly 25 US areas. This receptor was identified in a man aged 40-50 years who had recovered from COVID-19. The V gene is TRBV5-5, the J gene TRBJ1-4; D might be TRBD1 (5 bases). Sample: PBMCs or T cells enriched from blood (not recorded which). The CDR3 coding sequence is TGTGCCAGCAGCCAAACTCACCTCCAGGGCCCGCAGAATGAAAAACTGTTTTTT. Translating it yields CASSQTHLQGPQNEKLFF.